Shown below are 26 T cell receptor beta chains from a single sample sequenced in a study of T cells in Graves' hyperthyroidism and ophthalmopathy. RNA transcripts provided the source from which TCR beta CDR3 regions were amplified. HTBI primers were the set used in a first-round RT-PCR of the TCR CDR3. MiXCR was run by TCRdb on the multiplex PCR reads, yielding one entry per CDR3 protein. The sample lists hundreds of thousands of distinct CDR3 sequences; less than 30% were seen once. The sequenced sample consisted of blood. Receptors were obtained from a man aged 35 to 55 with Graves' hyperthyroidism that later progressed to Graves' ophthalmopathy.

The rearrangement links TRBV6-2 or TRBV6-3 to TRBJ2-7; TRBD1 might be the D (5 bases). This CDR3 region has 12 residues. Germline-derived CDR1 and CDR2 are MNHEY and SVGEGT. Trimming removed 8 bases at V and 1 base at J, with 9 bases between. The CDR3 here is CASLDSSYEQYF. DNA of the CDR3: TGTGCCAGCCTAGACAGTTCCTACGAGCAGTACTTC.

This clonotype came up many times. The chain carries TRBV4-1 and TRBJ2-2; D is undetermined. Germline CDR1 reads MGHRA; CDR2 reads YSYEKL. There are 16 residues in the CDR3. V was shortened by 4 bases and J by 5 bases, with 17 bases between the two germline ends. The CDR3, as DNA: TGCGCCAGCAGCCCGTTAGGACCAAAAAAAACCGGGGAGCTGTTTTTT. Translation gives CASSPLGPKKTGELFF.

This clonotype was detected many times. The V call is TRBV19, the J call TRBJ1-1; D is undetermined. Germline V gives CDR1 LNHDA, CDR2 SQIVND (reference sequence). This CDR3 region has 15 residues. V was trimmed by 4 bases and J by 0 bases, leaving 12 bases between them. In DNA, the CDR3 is TGTGCCAGTAGTACCCAGCCGAGAATGAACACTGAAGCTTTCTTT. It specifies CASSTQPRMNTEAFF. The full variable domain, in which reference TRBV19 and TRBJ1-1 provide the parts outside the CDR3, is DGGITQSPKYLFRKEGQNVTLSCEQNLNHDAMYWYRQDPGQGLRLIYYSQIVNDFQKGDIAEGYSVSREKKESFPLTVTSAQKNPTAFYLCASSTQPRMNTEAFFGQGTRLTVV.

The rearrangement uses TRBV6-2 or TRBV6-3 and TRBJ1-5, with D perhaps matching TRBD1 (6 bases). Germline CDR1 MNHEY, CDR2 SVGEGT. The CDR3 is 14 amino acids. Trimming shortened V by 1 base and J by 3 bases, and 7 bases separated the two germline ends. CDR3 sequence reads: CASSYWDNNQPQHF. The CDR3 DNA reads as TGTGCCAGCAGTTACTGGGACAACAATCAGCCCCAGCATTTT.

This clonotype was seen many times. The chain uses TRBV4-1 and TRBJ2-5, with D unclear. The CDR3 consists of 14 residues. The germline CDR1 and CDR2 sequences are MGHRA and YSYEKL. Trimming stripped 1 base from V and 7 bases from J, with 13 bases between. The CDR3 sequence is CASSQARLSGTQYF. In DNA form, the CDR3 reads TGCGCCAGCAGCCAAGCGCGCCTCTCGGGGACCCAGTACTTC.

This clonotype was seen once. In nucleotides, the CDR3 is TGTGCCAGCAGTTCCCGGGACACCTATGGCTACACCTTC. Translated, it gives CASSSRDTYGYTF. The rearrangement uses TRBV6-2 or TRBV6-3 and TRBJ1-2, with D possibly TRBD1 on 6 matching bases. Germline V gives CDR1 MNHEY, CDR2 SVGEGT. This CDR3 contains 13 residues. V lost 4 bases and J lost 4, with 10 bases in between.

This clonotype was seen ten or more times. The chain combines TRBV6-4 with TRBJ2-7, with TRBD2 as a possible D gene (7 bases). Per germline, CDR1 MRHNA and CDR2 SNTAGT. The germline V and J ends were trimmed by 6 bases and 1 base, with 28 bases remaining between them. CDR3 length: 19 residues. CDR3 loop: CASRIPRSGTRDRSYEQYF. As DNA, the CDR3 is TGTGCCAGCAGGATACCCCGAAGCGGGACACGGGACCGGTCCTACGAGCAGTACTTC.

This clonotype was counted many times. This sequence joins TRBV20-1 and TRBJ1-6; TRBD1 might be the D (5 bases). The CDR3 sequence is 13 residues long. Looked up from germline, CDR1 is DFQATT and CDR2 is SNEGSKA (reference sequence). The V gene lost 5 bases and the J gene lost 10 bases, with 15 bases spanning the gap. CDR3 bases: TGCAGTGCTTTACCCGGAGGGGTATCACCCCTCCACTTT. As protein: CSALPGGVSPLHF.

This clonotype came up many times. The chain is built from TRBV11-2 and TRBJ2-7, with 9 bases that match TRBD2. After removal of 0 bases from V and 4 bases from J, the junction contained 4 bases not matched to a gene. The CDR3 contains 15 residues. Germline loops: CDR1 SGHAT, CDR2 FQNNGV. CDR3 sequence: CASSLDISGRYEQYF. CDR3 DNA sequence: TGTGCCAGCAGCTTAGATATTAGCGGGAGATACGAGCAGTACTTC.

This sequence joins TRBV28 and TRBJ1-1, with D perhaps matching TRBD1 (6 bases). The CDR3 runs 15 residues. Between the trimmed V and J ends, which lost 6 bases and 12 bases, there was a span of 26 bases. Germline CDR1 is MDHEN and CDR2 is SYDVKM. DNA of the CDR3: TGTGCCAGCAGCACATTTTCCCTCGACAGGAGCGCTTCTTTCTTT. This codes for CASSTFSLDRSASFF.

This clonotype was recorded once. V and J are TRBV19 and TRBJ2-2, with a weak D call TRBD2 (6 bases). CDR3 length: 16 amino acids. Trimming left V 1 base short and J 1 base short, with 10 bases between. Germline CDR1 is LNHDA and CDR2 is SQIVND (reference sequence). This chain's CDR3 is CASSIAGAGNTGELFF. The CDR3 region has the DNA TGTGCCAGTAGTATAGCGGGAGCGGGGAACACCGGGGAGCTGTTTTTT.

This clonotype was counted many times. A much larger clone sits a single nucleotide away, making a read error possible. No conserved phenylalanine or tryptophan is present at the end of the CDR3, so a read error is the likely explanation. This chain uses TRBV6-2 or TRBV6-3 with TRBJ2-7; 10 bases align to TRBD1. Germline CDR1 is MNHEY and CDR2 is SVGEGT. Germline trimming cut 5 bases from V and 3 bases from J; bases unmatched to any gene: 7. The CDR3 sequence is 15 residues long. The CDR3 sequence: CASSAGTGEYYEQYS. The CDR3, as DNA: TGTGCCAGCAGTGCCGGGACAGGGGAATACTACGAGCAGTACTCC.

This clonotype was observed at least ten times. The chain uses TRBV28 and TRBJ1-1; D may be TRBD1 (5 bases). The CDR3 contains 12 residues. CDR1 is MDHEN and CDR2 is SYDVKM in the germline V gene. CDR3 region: CAIGTVYTEAFF. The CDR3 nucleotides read TGTGCTATAGGGACGGTATACACTGAAGCTTTCTTT.

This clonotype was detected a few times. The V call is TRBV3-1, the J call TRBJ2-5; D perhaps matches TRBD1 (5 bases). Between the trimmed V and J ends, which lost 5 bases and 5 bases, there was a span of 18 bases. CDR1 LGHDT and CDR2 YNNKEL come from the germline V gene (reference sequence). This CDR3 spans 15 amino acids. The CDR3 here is CASSKGSRMVETQYF. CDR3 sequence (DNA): TGTGCCAGCAGCAAGGGGTCTAGAATGGTCGAGACCCAGTACTTC.

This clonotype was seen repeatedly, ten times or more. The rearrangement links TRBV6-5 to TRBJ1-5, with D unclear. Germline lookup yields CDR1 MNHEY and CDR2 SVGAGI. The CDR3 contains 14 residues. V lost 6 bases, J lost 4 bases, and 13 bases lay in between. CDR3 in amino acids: CASRPDTINQPQHF. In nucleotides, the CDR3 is TGTGCCAGCAGGCCTGACACCATTAATCAGCCCCAGCATTTT.

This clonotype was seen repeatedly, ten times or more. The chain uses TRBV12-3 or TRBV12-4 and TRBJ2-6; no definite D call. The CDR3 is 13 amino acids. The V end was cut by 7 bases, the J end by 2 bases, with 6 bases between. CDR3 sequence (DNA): TGTGCCAGCATCCCACCTGGGGCCAACGTCCTGACTTTC. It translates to CASIPPGANVLTF.

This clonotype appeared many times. The CDR3 DNA is TGTGCCAGCAGCAGGGACAGCGGGACCCAGAAAGAGACCCAGTACTTC. Protein: CASSRDSGTQKETQYF. This chain joins TRBV12-3 or TRBV12-4 and TRBJ2-5; tentatively, D is TRBD1 or TRBD2 (7 bases each). The CDR3 has 16 residues. The germline V and J ends were trimmed by 6 bases and 3 bases, with 20 bases remaining between them.

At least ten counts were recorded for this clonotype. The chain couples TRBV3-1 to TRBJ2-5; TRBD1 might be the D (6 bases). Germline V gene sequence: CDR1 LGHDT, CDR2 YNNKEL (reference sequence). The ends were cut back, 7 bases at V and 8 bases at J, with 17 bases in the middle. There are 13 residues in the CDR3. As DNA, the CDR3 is TGTGCCAGCACTCAACAGGGTTTTGGAACCCAGTACTTC. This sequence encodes CASTQQGFGTQYF.

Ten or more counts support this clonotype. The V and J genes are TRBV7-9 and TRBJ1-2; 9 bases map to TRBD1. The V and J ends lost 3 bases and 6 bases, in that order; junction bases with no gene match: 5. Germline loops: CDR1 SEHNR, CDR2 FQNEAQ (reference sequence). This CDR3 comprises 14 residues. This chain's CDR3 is CASSFSDRGDGYTF. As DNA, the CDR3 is TGTGCCAGCAGCTTTTCGGACAGGGGTGATGGCTACACCTTC.

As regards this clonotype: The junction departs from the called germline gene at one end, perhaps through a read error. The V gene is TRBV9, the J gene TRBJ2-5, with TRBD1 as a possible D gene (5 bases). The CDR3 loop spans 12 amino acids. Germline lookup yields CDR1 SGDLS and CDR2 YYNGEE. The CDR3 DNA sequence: TGTGCCGGCCTCTGGGGCCAAGAGACCCAATACTTC. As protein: CAGLWGQETQYF.

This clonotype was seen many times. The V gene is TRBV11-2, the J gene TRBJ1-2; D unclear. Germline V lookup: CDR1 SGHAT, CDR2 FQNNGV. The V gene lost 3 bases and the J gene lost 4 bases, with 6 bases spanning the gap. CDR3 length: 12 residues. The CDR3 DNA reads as TGTGCCAGCAGCTTTGAGGGCTATGGCTACACCTTC. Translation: CASSFEGYGYTF.

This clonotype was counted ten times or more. The CDR3 sequence is CSVRPPGGVEQYF. For the CDR3, the DNA is TGCAGCGTACGACCTCCCGGGGGTGTTGAGCAGTACTTC. V gene TRBV29-1 combines with J gene TRBJ2-7; D perhaps matches TRBD2 (6 bases). The CDR3 has 13 amino acids. V dropped 6 bases and J dropped 7 bases, with 19 bases sitting between them. Germline V gene sequence: CDR1 SQVTM, CDR2 ANQGSEA.

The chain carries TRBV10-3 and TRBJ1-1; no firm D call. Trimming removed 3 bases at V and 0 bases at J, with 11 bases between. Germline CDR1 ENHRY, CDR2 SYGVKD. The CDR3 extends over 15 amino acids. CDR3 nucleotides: TGTGCCATCAGTGAACGGAAAGAGTTGAACACTGAAGCTTTCTTT. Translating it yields CAISERKELNTEAFF.

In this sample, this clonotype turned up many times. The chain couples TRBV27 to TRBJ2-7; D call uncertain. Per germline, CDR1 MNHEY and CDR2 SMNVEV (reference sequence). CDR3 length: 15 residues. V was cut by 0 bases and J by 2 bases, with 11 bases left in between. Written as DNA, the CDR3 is TGTGCCAGCAGTTTATCGATTACTGGCCCCTACGAGCAGTACTTC. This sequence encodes CASSLSITGPYEQYF.

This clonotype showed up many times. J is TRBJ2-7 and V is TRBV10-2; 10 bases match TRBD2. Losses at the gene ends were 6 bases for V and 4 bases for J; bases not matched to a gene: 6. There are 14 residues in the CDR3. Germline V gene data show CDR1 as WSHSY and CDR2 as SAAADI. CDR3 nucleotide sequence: TGCGCCAGCAGGGGTCCTAGCGGGAGTTACGAGCAGTACTTC. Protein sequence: CASRGPSGSYEQYF.

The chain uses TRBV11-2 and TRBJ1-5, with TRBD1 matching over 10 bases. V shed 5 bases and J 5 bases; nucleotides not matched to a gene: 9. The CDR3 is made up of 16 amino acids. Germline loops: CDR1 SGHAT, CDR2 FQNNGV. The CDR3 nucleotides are TGTGCCAGCAGCCCTCTGGGACAGGGGTGGGATCAGCCCCAGCATTTT. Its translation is CASSPLGQGWDQPQHF. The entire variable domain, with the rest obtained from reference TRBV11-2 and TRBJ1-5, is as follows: EAGVAQSPRYKIIEKRQSVAFWCNPISGHATLYWYQQILGQGPKLLIQFQNNGVVDDSQLPKDRFSAERLKGVDSTLKIQPAKLEDSAVYLCASSPLGQGWDQPQHFGDGTRLSIL.